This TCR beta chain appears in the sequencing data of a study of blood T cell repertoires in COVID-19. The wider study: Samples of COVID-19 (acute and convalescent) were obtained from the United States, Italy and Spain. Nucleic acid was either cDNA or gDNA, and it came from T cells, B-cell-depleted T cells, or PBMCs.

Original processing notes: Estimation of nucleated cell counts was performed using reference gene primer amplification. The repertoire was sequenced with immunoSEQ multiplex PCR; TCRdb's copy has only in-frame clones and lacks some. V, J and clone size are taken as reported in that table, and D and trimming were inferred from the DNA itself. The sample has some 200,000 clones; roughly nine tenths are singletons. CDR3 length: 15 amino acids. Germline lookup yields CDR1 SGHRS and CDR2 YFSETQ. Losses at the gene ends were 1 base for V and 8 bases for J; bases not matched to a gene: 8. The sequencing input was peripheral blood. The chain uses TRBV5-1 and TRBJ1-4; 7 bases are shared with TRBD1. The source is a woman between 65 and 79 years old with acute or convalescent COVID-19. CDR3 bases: TGCGCCAGCAGCTTGACTAGACAGGGTGGGGAAAAACTGTTTTTT. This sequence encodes CASSLTRQGGEKLFF.